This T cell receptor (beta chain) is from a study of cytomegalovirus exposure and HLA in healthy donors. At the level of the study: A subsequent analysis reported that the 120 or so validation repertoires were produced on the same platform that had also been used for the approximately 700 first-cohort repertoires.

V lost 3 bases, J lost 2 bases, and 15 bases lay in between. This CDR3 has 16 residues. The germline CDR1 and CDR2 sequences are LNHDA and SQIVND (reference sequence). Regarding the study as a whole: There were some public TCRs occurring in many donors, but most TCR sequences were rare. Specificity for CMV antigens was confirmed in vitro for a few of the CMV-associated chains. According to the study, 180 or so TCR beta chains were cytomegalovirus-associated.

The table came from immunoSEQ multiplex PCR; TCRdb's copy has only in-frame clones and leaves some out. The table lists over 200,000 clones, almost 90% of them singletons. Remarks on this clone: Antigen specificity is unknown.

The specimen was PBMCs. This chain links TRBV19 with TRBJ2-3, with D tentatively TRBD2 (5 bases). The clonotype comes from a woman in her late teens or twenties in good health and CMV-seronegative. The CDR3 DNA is TGTGCCAGTAGTATGGGGTTTGAGGGTTTCACAGATACGCAGTATTTT. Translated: CASSMGFEGFTDTQYF.